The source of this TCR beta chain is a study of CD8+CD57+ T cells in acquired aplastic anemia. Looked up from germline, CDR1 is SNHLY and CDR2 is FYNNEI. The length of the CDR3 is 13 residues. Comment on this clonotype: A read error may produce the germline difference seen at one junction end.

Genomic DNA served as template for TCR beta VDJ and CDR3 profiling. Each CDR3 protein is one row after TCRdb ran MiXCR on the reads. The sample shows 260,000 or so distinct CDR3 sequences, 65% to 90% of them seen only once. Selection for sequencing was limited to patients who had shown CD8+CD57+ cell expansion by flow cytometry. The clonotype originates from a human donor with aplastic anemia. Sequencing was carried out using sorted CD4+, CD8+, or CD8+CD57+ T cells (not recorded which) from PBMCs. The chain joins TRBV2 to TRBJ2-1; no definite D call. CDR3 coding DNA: TGTGCCAGCAGGGACGGACGCGCAGATACGCAGTCCTTT. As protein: CASRDGRADTQSF.